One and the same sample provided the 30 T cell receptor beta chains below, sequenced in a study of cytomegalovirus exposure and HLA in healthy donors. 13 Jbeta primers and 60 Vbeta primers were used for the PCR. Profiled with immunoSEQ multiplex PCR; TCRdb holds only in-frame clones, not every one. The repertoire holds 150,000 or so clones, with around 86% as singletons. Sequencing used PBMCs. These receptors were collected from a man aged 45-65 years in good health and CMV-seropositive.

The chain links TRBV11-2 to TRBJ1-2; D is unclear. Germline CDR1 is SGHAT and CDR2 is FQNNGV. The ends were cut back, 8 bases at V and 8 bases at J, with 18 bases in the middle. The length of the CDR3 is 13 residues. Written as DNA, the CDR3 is TGTGCCAGCTACGCACCAAACGAGGGAGGCTACACCTTC. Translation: CASYAPNEGGYTF.

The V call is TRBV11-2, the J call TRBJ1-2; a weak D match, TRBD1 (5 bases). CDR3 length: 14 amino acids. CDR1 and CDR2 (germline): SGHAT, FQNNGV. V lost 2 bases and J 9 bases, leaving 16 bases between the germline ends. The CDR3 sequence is CASSLHLEGTRYTF. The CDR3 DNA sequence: TGTGCCAGCAGCTTACACCTGGAGGGGACGCGCTACACCTTC.

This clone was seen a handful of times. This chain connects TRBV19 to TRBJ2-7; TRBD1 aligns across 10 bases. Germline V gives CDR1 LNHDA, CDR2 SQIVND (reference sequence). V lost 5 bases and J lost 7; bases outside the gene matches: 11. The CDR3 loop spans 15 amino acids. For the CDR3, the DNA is TGTGCCAGTAGTTCAGGGACAGGGGAGGTGTGGGAGCAGTACTTC. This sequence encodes CASSSGTGEVWEQYF.

In DNA form, the CDR3 reads TGTGCCAGCAGCACTGACGGACAGGAAAATTCACCCCTCCACTTT. Its protein product is CASSTDGQENSPLHF. The chain uses TRBV5-5 and TRBJ1-6; 7 bases align to TRBD1. The V segment lost 4 bases and the J segment 7 bases; nucleotides outside the gene matches: 8. Germline V gene data show CDR1 as SGHKS and CDR2 as YYEKEE (reference sequence). CDR3 length equals 15 residues.

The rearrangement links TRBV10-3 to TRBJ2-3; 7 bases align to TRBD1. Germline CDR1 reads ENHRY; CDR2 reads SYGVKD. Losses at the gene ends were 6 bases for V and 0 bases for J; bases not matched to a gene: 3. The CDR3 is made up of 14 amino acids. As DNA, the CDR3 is TGTGCCATCAGGGAACAGGGGAGCACAGATACGCAGTATTTT. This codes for CAIREQGSTDTQYF.

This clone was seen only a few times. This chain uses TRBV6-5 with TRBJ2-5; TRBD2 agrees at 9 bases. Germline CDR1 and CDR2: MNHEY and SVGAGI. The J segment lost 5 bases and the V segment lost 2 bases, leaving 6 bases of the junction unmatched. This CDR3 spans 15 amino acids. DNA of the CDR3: TGTGCCAGCAGTTACACCCTAGCGGGACTTGAGACCCAGTACTTC. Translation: CASSYTLAGLETQYF.

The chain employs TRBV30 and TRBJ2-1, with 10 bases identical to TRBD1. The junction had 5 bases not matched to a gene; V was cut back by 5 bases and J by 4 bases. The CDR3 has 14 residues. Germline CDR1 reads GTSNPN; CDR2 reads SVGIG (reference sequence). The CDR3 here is CAWESGQGYNEQFF. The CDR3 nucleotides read TGTGCCTGGGAGTCGGGACAGGGGTACAATGAGCAGTTCTTC.

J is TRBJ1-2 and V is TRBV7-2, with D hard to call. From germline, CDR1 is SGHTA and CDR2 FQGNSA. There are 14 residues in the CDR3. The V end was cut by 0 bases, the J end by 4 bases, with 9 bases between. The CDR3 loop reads CASSLASSSYGYTF. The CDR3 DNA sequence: TGTGCCAGCAGCTTAGCGTCTAGCTCCTATGGCTACACCTTC. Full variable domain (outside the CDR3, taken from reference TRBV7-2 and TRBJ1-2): GAGVSQSPSNKVTEKGKDVELRCDPISGHTALYWYRQSLGQGLEFLIYFQGNSAPDKSGLPSDRFSAERTGGSVSTLTIQRTQQEDSAVYLCASSLASSSYGYTFGSGTRLTVV.

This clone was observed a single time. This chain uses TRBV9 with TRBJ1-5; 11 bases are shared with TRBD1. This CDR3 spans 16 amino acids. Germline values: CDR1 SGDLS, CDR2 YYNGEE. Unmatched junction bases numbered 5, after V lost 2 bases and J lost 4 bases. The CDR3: CASSVGTGGHNQPQHF. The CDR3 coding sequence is TGTGCCAGCAGCGTGGGGACAGGGGGTCATAATCAGCCCCAGCATTTT.

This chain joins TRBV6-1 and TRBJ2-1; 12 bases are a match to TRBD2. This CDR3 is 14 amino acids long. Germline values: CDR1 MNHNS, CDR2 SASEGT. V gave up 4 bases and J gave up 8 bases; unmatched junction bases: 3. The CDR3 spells CASSGLAGAYEQFF. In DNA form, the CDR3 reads TGTGCCAGCAGTGGACTAGCGGGAGCGTATGAGCAGTTCTTC.

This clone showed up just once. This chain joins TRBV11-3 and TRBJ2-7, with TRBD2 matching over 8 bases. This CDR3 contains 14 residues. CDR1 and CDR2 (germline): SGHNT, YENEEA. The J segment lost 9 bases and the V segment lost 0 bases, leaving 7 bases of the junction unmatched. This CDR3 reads CASSLDVLAGWQYF. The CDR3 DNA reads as TGTGCCAGCAGCTTAGATGTGCTAGCGGGTTGGCAGTACTTC.

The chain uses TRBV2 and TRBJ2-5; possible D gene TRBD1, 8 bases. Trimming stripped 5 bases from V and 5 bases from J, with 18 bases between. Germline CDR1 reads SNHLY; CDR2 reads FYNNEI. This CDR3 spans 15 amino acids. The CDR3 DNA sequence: TGTGCCAGCAGTCCAGACAGGGGAGGGTGGGAGACCCAGTACTTC. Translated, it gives CASSPDRGGWETQYF.

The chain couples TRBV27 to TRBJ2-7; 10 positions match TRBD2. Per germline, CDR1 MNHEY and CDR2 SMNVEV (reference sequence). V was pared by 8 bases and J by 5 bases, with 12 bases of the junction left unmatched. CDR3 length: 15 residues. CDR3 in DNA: TGTGCCAGCCCCCCCCTAGGGACTAGCGAACACGAGCAGTACTTC. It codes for CASPPLGTSEHEQYF.

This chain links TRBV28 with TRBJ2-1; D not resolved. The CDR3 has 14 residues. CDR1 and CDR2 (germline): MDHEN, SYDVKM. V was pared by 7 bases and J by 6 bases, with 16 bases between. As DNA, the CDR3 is TGTGCCAGCAATCCAACAGATTCTTTCAATGAGCAGTTCTTC. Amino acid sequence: CASNPTDSFNEQFF.

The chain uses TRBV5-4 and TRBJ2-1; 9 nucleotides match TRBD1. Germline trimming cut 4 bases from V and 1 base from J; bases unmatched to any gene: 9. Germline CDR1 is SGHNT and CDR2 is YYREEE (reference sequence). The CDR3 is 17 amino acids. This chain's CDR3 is CASSRAGTGLSYNEQFF. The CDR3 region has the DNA TGTGCCAGCAGCCGCGCCGGGACAGGGTTATCCTACAATGAGCAGTTCTTC.

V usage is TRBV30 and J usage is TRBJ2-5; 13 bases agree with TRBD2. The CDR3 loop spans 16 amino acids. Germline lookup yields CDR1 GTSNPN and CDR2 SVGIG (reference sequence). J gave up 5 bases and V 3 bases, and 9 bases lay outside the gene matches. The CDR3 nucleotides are TGTGCCTGGAGCCCTGGGACTAGCGGGATCTGGGAGACCCAGTACTTC. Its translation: CAWSPGTSGIWETQYF.

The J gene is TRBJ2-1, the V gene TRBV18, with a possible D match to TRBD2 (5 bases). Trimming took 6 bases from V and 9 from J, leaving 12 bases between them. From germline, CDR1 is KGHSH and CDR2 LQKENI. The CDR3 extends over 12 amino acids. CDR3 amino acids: CASSPRVGEQFF. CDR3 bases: TGTGCCAGCTCCCCGAGGGTAGGTGAGCAGTTCTTC. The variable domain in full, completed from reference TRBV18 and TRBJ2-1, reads NAGVMQNPRHLVRRRGQEARLRCSPMKGHSHVYWYRQLPEEGLKFMVYLQKENIIDESGMPKERFSAEFPKEGPSILRIQQVVRGDSAAYFCASSPRVGEQFFGPGTRLTVL.

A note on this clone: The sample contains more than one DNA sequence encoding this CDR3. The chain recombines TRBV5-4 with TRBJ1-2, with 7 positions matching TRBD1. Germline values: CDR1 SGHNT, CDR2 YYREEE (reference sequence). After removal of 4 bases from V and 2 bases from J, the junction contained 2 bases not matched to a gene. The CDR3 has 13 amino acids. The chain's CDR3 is CASSLGQNYGYTF. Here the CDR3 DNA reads TGTGCCAGCAGCCTGGGACAGAACTATGGCTACACCTTC. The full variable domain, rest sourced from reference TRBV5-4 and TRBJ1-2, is ETGVTQSPTHLIKTRGQQVTLRCSSQSGHNTVSWYQQALGQGPQFIFQYYREEENGRGNFPPRFSGLQFPNYSSELNVNALELDDSALYLCASSLGQNYGYTFGSGTRLTVV.

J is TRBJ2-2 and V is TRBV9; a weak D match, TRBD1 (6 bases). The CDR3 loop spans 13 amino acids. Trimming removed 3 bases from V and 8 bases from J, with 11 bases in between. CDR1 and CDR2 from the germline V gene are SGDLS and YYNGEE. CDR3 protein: CASSDRDVGELFF. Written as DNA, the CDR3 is TGTGCCAGCAGCGACAGGGATGTGGGGGAGCTGTTTTTT.

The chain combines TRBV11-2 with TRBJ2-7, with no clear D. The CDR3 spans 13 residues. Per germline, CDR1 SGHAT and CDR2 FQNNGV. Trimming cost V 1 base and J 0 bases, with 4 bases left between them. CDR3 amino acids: CASSLGSSYEQYF. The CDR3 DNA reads TGTGCCAGCAGCTTAGGTAGCTCCTACGAGCAGTACTTC. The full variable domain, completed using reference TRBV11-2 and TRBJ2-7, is EAGVAQSPRYKIIEKRQSVAFWCNPISGHATLYWYQQILGQGPKLLIQFQNNGVVDDSQLPKDRFSAERLKGVDSTLKIQPAKLEDSAVYLCASSLGSSYEQYFGPGTRLTVT.

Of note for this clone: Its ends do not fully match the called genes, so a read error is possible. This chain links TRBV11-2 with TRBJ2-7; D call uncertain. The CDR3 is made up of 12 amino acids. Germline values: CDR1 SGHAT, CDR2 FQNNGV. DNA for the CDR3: TGTGCTAGCAGCCGAGCCTCCTACGAGCAGTACTTC. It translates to CASSRASYEQYF.

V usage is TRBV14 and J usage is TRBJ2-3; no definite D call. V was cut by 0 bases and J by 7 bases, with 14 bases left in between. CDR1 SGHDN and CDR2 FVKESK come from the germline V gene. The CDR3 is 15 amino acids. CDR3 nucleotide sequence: TGTGCCAGCAGCCAAGATCGCGCGAGAGCGTATACGCAGTATTTT. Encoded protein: CASSQDRARAYTQYF.

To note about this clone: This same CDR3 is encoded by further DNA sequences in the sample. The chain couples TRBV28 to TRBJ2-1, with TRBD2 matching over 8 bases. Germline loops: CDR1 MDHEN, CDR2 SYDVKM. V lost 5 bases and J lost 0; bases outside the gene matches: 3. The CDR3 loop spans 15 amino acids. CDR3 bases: TGTGCCAGCAGTACTAGCGGAAGCTCCTACAATGAGCAGTTCTTC. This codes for CASSTSGSSYNEQFF.

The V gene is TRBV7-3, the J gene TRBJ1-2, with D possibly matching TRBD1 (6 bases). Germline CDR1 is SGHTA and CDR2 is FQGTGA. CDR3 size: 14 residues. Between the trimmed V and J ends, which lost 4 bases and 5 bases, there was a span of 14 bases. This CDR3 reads CASSSMTGTYGYTF. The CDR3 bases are TGTGCCAGCAGCTCCATGACGGGGACATATGGCTACACCTTC.

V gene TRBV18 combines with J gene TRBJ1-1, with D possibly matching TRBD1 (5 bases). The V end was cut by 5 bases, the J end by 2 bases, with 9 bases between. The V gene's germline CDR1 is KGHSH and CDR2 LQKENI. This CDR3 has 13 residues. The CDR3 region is CASSLDSNTEAFF. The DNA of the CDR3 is TGTGCCAGCTCATTAGACAGCAACACTGAAGCTTTCTTT.

The CDR3: CASSLVQGAIHTQYF. As DNA, the CDR3 is TGTGCCAGCAGCTTAGTACAGGGGGCCATACATACGCAGTATTTT. The chain employs TRBV7-9 and TRBJ2-3; 9 bases are a match to TRBD1. The CDR3 loop spans 15 amino acids. V lost 1 base and J lost 7; bases outside the gene matches: 6. The germline gives CDR1 SEHNR, CDR2 FQNEAQ (reference sequence).

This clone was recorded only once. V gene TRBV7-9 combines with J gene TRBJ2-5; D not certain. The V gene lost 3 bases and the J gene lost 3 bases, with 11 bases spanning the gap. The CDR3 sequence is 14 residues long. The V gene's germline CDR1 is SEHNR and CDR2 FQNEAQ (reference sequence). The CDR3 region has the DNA TGTGCCAGCAGCTTTTCAGTAGCTGAAGAGACCCAGTACTTC. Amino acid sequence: CASSFSVAEETQYF.

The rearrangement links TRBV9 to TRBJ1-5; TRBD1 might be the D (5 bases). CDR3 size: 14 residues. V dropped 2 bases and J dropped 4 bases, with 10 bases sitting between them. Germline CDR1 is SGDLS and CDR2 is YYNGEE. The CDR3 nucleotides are TGTGCCAGCAGCGTCGGGGGGAAAAATCAGCCCCAGCATTTT. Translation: CASSVGGKNQPQHF. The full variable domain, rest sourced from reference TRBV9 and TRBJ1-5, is DSGVTQTPKHLITATGQRVTLRCSPRSGDLSVYWYQQSLDQGLQFLIQYYNGEERAKGNILERFSAQQFPDLHSELNLSSLELGDSALYFCASSVGGKNQPQHFGDGTRLSIL.

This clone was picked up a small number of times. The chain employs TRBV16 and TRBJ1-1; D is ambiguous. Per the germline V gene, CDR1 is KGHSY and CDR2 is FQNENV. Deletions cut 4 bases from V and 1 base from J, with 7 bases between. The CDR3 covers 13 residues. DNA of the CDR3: TGTGCCAGCAGCCGGGAGCCGAACACTGAAGCTTTCTTT. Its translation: CASSREPNTEAFF.

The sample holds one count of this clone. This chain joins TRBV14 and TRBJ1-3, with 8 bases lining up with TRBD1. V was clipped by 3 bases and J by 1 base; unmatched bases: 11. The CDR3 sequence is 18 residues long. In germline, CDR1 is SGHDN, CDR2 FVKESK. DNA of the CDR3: TGTGCCAGCAGCCACATCGGCAGGGGGCTGGAGTCTGGAAACACCATATATTTT. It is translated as CASSHIGRGLESGNTIYF.